The 6 T cell receptor beta chains below were found in one sample sequenced in a study of control samples from healthy donors and cancer patients. Produced via immunoSEQ multiplex PCR; TCRdb's table is partial and in-frame only. The sample holds about 120,000 clones; approximately 90% are singletons and the top ten take about 12%. Material for sequencing was blood. The receptors shown here come from a man aged 25 to 40 in good health.

The genes are TRBV11-3 and TRBJ1-1; possibly TRBD1 for D (5 bases). Germline V lookup: CDR1 SGHNT, CDR2 YENEEA. V dropped 2 bases and J dropped 3 bases, with 7 bases sitting between them. The CDR3 is 13 residues long. The CDR3 protein is CASSLKTDTEAFF. CDR3 DNA sequence: TGTGCCAGCAGCTTAAAGACAGACACTGAAGCTTTCTTT.

This chain joins TRBV13 and TRBJ2-7; the D gene could be TRBD1 or TRBD2 (6 bases each). The germline CDR1 and CDR2 sequences are PRHDT and FYEKMQ (reference sequence). Between the trimmed V and J ends, which lost 5 bases and 2 bases, there was a span of 19 bases. The CDR3 sequence is 16 residues long. CDR3 in DNA: TGTGCCAGCAGCCCCAAAACAGGGACTCATACCTACGAGCAGTACTTC. It encodes CASSPKTGTHTYEQYF.

The chain couples TRBV5-6 to TRBJ1-2; D call uncertain. The CDR3 sequence is 16 residues long. Trimming stripped 1 base from V and 0 bases from J, with 13 bases between. The germline V gene encodes CDR1 SGHDT and CDR2 YYEEEE. CDR3 sequence: CASSLPREKSNYGYTF. The CDR3 DNA sequence: TGTGCCAGCAGCTTGCCCCGGGAAAAGTCTAACTATGGCTACACCTTC.

This clone was counted many times. The rearrangement uses TRBV4-2 and TRBJ1-2; a weak D match, TRBD1 (6 bases). Germline assignment: CDR1 LGHNA and CDR2 YNFKEQ. The CDR3 is 15 amino acids. V was clipped by 0 bases and J by 5 bases, with 13 bases between them. In DNA, the CDR3 is TGTGCCAGCAGCCAAGAAGGCACGAGGGGGTATGGCTACACCTTC. Residues: CASSQEGTRGYGYTF.

V is TRBV5-1 and J is TRBJ2-1; tentatively, D is TRBD1 (6 bases). The CDR3 totals 19 residues. The germline CDR1 and CDR2 sequences are SGHRS and YFSETQ. The V gene lost 2 bases and the J gene lost 3 bases, with 24 bases spanning the gap. This chain's CDR3 is CASSFGVFMQGLNYNEQFF. The CDR3 coding sequence is TGCGCCAGCAGCTTTGGTGTTTTCATGCAGGGGCTAAACTACAATGAGCAGTTCTTC.

This chain connects TRBV10-1 to TRBJ2-1, with D hard to call. Trimming shortened V by 5 bases and J by 6 bases, and 5 bases separated the two germline ends. This CDR3 has 11 amino acids. The germline gives CDR1 WNHNN, CDR2 SYGVQD (reference sequence). The CDR3 reads CASSHSNEQFF. Here the CDR3 DNA reads TGCGCCAGCAGTCACAGCAATGAGCAGTTCTTC.